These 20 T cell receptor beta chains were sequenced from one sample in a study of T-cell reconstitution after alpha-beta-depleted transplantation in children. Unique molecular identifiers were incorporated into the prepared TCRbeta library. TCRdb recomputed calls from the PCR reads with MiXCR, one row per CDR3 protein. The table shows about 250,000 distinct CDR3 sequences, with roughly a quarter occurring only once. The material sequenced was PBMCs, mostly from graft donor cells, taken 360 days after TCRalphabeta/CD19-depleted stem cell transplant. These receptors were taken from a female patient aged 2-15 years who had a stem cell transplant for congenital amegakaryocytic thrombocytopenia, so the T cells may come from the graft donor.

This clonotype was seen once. CDR3: CASCKRWWGGPYEQYF. Here the CDR3 DNA reads TGTGCCTCCTGCAAACGCTGGTGGGGGGGACCCTACGAGCAGTACTTC. The chain joins TRBV3-1 to TRBJ2-7; TRBD2 agrees at 7 bases. There are 16 residues in the CDR3. CDR1 and CDR2 (germline): LGHDT, YNNKEL (reference sequence). V shed 11 bases and J 2 bases; nucleotides not matched to a gene: 18.

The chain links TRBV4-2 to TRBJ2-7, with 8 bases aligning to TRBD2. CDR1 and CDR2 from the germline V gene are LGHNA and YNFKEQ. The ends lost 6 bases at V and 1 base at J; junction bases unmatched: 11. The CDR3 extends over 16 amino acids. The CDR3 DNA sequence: TGTGCCAGCAGACCGACCCTAGCGGGCGTGTCCTACGAGCAGTACTTC. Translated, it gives CASRPTLAGVSYEQYF.

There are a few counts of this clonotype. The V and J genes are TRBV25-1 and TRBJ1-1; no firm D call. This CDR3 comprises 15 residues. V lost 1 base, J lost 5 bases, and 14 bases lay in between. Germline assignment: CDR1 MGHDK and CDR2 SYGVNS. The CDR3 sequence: CASSEFGVMETEAFF. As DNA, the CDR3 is TGTGCCAGCAGTGAATTCGGGGTGATGGAGACTGAAGCTTTCTTT.

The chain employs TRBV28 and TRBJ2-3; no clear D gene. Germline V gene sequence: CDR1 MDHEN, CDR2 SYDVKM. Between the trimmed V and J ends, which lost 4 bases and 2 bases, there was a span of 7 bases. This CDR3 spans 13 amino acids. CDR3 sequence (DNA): TGTGCCAGCAGTTGGGTGGTCACAGATACGCAGTATTTT. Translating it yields CASSWVVTDTQYF.

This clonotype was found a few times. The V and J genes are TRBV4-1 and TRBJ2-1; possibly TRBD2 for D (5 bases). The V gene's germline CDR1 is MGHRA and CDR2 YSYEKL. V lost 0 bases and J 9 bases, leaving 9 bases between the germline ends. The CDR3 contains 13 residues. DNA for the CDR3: TGCGCCAGCAGCCAAGATTCGAGGGTTGAGCAGTTCTTC. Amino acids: CASSQDSRVEQFF.

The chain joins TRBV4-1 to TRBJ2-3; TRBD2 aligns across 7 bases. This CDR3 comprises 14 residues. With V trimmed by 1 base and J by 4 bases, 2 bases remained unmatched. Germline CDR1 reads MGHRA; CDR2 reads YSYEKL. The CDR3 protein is CASSQGEGPDTQYF. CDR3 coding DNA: TGCGCCAGCAGCCAAGGGGAGGGGCCAGATACGCAGTATTTT.

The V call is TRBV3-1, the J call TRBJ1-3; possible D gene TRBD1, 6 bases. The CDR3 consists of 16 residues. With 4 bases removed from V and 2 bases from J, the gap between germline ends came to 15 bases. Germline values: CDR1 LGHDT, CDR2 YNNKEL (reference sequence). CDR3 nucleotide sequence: TGTGCCAGCAGCCGCGGAGCAGGGGCTACTGGAAACACCATATATTTT. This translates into CASSRGAGATGNTIYF.

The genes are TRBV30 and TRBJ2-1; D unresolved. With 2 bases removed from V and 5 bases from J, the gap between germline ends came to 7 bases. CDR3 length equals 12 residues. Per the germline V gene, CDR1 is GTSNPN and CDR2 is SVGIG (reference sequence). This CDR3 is CAWSTVNNEQFF. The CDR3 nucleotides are TGTGCCTGGAGTACAGTAAACAATGAGCAGTTCTTC.

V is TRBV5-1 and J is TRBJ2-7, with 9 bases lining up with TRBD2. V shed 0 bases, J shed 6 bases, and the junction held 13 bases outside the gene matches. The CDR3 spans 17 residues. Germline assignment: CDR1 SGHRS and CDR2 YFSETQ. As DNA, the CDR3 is TGCGCCAGCAGCTTGGGTTACCAGACTAGCGGAAGGGGCGAGCAGTACTTC. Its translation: CASSLGYQTSGRGEQYF.

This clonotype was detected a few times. CDR3 amino acids: CSVDGGTGELFF. Here the CDR3 DNA reads TGCAGCGTTGATGGGGGCACCGGGGAGCTGTTTTTT. The chain joins TRBV29-1 to TRBJ2-2; D is possibly TRBD1 or TRBD2 (5 bases each). Germline CDR1 reads SQVTM; CDR2 reads ANQGSEA. Trimming took off 3 bases at V and 4 bases at J, with 6 bases between the two ends. The CDR3 totals 12 residues.

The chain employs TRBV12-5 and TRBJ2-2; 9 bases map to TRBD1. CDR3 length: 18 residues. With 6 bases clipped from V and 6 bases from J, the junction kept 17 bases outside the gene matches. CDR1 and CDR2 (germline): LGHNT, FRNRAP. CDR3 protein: CASGSSAGQGLIPGELFF. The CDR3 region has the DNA TGTGCTAGTGGCTCCTCGGCCGGACAGGGGTTGATTCCCGGGGAGCTGTTTTTT.

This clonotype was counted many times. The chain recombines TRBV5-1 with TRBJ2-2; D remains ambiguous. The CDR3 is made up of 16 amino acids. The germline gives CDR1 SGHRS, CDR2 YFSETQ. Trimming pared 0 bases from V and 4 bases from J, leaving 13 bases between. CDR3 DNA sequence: TGCGCCAGCAGCTTGGTCTTGGCGCCCAGCACCGGGGAGCTGTTTTTT. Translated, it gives CASSLVLAPSTGELFF.

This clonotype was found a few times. The CDR3 sequence is CASSLGGTIHYTF. In nucleotides, the CDR3 is TGTGCCAGCAGCTTAGGGGGGACAATCCACTACACCTTC. The chain links TRBV7-9 to TRBJ1-2, with a tentative D call TRBD1 (6 bases). The CDR3 length is 13 residues. From germline, CDR1 is SEHNR and CDR2 FQNEAQ (reference sequence). Trimming stripped 1 base from V and 10 bases from J, with 13 bases between.

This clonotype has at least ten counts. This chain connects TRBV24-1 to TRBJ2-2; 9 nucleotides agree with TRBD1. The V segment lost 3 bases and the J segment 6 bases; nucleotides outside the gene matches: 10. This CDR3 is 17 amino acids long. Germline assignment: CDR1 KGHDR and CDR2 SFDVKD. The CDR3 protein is CATSDPGQGTKAGELFF. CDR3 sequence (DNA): TGTGCCACCAGTGATCCGGGACAGGGAACGAAGGCCGGGGAGCTGTTTTTT.

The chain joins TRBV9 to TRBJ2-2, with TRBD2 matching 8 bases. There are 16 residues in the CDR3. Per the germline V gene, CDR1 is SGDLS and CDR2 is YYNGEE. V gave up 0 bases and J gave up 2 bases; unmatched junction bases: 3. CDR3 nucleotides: TGTGCCAGCAGCGTAGAAGCGGGAGTAAACACCGGGGAGCTGTTTTTT. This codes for CASSVEAGVNTGELFF.

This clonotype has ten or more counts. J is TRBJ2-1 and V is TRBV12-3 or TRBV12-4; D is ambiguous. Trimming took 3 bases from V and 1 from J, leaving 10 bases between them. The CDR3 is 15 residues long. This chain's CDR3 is CASSLRLGSYNEQFF. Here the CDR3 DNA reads TGTGCCAGCAGTTTGCGGCTAGGATCCTACAATGAGCAGTTCTTC.

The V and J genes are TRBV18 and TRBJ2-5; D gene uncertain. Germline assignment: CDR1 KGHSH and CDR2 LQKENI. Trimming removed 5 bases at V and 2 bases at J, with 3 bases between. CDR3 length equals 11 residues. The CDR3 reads CASSEQETQYF. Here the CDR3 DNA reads TGTGCCAGCTCAGAACAAGAGACCCAGTACTTC.

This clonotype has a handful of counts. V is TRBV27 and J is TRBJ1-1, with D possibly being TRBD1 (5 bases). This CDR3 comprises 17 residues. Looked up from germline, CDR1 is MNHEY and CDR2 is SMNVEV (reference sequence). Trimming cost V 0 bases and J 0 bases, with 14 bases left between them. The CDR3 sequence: CASSLSPGGRLNTEAFF. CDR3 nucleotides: TGTGCCAGCAGTTTATCCCCCGGGGGACGCCTGAACACTGAAGCTTTCTTT.

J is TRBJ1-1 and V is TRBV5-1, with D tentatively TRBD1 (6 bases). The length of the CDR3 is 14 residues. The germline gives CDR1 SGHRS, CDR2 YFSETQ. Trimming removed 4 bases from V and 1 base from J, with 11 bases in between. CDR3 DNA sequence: TGCGCCAGCAGCGCGGGACACCCGAACACTGAAGCTTTCTTT. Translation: CASSAGHPNTEAFF.

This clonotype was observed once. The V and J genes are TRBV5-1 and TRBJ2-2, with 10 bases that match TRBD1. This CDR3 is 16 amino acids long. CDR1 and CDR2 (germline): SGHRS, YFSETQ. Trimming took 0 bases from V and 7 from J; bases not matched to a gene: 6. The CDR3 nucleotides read TGCGCCAGCAGCTTGGCCGCGGGACAGGGGATCGGGGAGCTGTTTTTT. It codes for CASSLAAGQGIGELFF. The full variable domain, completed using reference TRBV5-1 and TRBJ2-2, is KAGVTQTPRYLIKTRGQQVTLSCSPISGHRSVSWYQQTPGQGLQFLFEYFSETQRNKGNFPGRFSGRQFSNSRSEMNVSTLELGDSALYLCASSLAAGQGIGELFFGEGSRLTVL.